The clone carrying this T cell receptor (beta chain) was recorded once. Its specificity is not known. Losses at the gene ends were 5 bases for V and 8 bases for J; bases not matched to a gene: 6. CDR1 MNHEY and CDR2 SVGAGI come from the germline V gene. The CDR3 totals 14 residues. Sequenced by immunoSEQ multiplex PCR; TCRdb stores in-frame clones only, minus some. The data hold some 68,000 clones, with approximately 70% observed a single time. This entry is derived from a study of vaccination effects on CD4 cells after COVID-19. Study overall: The cohort was immunized with two doses of either the BNT162b2 or mRNA-1273 vaccine.

ViraFEST assay sequencing came after antigen-specific CD4+ T cells were expanded with viral peptide pools. A 10-day culture period preceded the isolation of CD4+ T cells. No vaccinee had earlier SARS-CoV-2 infection, and nucleocapsid antibodies were negative. The chain links TRBV6-5 to TRBJ2-1; 10 nucleotides line up with TRBD2. The input for sequencing was CD4+ T cells from PBMCs cultured with HCoV-OC43 spike peptides, taken before COVID-19 vaccination. Indicated subset: HCoV-OC43 spike overlapping peptide pool stimulation. The clonotype originates from a human donor who received a COVID-19 vaccine. The CDR3, as DNA: TGTGCCAGCAGTCTTAGCGGGGGGCCGTATGAGCAGTTCTTC. It translates to CASSLSGGPYEQFF.